This T cell receptor beta chain was sequenced in a study of T cells in localized non-small cell lung cancer. Findings of the study overall: Across samples, adjacent lung featured a median roughly 60 of the top 100 tumor clones. The greatest T cell clonality was found in uninvolved adjacent lung (higher than in tumor).

The protocol was immunoSEQ multiplex PCR, while the TCRdb copy is restricted to in-frame clones and leaves out a portion. Here the sample spans tens of thousands of clones, 85% to 90% being singletons. CDR3 length: 12 residues. The V and J ends lost 4 bases and 8 bases respectively, with 10 bases between them. CDR1 and CDR2 from the germline V gene are SGHTA and FQGTGA. About this clone itself: Its cognate antigen is unknown.

This receptor was obtained from a male donor aged 60 or older with stage III lung adenocarcinoma. This rearrangement joins TRBV7-3 to TRBJ2-3; D possibly matches TRBD1 or TRBD2 (6 bases each). Sequencing was performed on peripheral blood, taken before any cancer treatment. This CDR3 is CASSSEGGTQYF. The CDR3 nucleotides read TGTGCCAGCAGCTCCGAGGGGGGTACGCAGTATTTT.